This TCR beta chain appears in the sequencing data of a study of blood T cells in healthy people across ages. PCR was performed a second time for roughly 7 to 12 cycles using a sample-barcoded 5' primer and a J-beta primer mix. TCRdb passed the 5' RACE reads through MiXCR, listing each CDR3 protein once. The sample lists more than 1,000,000 distinct CDR3 sequences, roughly a quarter occurring once. In addition, the sample was reused for a study of T cells of mothers and their children. That work adds: In related and unrelated pairs alike, thymic selection shapes TCR recombination output, with inherited differences minor.

Sequenced material: blood. The sequence derives from a girl aged 2 to 10 in good health.

The chain's CDR3 is CASSAYGQGKETQYF. CDR3 in DNA: TGTGCCAGCAGCGCCTATGGACAGGGAAAAGAGACCCAGTACTTC. The gene calls are TRBV7-9 and TRBJ2-5, with TRBD1 identical over 8 bases. With 5 bases clipped from V and 3 bases from J, the junction kept 8 bases outside the gene matches. The CDR3 loop spans 15 amino acids. The germline CDR1 and CDR2 sequences are SEHNR and FQNEAQ (reference sequence).